This T cell receptor (beta chain) is from a study of T cell repertoires in cytomegalovirus infection. Study-wide results and caveats: Dominating the ex vivo response were TCR beta clonotypes that were CMV-specific and HLA-C-restricted.

Using its own MiXCR run on the reads, TCRdb lists one record per CDR3 protein. The data hold about 350,000 distinct CDR3 sequences, with about 35% observed a single time. J was trimmed by 2 bases and V by 3 bases; bases with no gene match: 11. CDR3 length: 17 amino acids. Germline values: CDR1 SGHVS, CDR2 FQNEAQ. In its sample, this clonotype was seen a few times. Its target is not known. This TCR came from a human donor in good health (CMV status not recorded). Some clones in this sample may be carry-over from other donors' samples. The gene calls are TRBV7-8 and TRBJ2-3, with 7 bases lining up with TRBD1. The sample in question was cultured PBMCs, obtained from culture after CMV antigen stimulation. In nucleotides, the CDR3 is TGTGCCAGCAGCTTTTCCGGGACAGCCTTCCCCACAGATACGCAGTATTTT. It codes for CASSFSGTAFPTDTQYF.